Below, 32 T cell receptor beta chains from the same sample are listed, as sequenced in a study of T cells after yellow fever vaccination. TCRdb redid the calling of the 5' RACE reads with MiXCR, one entry per CDR3 protein. The sample consists of roughly 62,000 distinct CDR3 sequences, around 7% of them appearing once. Specimen: CD8+ T cells sorted from PBMCs, collected on the day of the first yellow fever vaccination. These receptor sequences come from a man younger than 35 who received the YFV17D yellow fever vaccine.

This clonotype was recorded many times. The chain's CDR3 is CASSSTGTLRTDTQYF. CDR3 sequence (DNA): TGTGCCAGCAGTTCCACCGGGACACTCCGAACAGATACGCAGTATTTT. This chain joins TRBV12-3 or TRBV12-4 and TRBJ2-3; TRBD1 might be the D (6 bases). This CDR3 has 16 amino acids. V was cut by 4 bases and J by 3 bases, with 17 bases left in between.

The chain uses TRBV4-1 and TRBJ2-2, with TRBD1 matching over 8 bases. Trimming took 3 bases from V and 4 from J; bases not matched to a gene: 10. Germline V gene data show CDR1 as MGHRA and CDR2 as YSYEKL. The CDR3 totals 17 residues. In DNA, the CDR3 is TGCGCCAGCAGCCAGGAGCCCAGGGGGCGGTTCACCGGGGAGCTGTTTTTT. Its translation is CASSQEPRGRFTGELFF.

The table lists this clonotype with a few counts. V and J are TRBV11-2 and TRBJ1-2; 11 bases map to TRBD1. Germline CDR1 SGHAT, CDR2 FQNNGV. The trim removed 5 bases at V and 7 bases at J, leaving 3 bases unmatched. The CDR3 consists of 13 residues. The CDR3 DNA follows: TGTGCCAGCAGCGGACAGGGGGCAGGTGGCTACACCTTC. It encodes CASSGQGAGGYTF.

This clonotype showed up many times. This chain uses TRBV5-1 with TRBJ1-1; D not certain. Germline lookup yields CDR1 SGHRS and CDR2 YFSETQ. V was clipped by 4 bases and J by 4 bases, with 17 bases between them. The CDR3 covers 15 residues. The CDR3 sequence: CASSPSVNLATEAFF. DNA for the CDR3: TGCGCCAGCAGCCCTTCCGTGAATCTGGCCACTGAAGCTTTCTTT. The full variable domain, rest sourced from reference TRBV5-1 and TRBJ1-1, is KAGVTQTPRYLIKTRGQQVTLSCSPISGHRSVSWYQQTPGQGLQFLFEYFSETQRNKGNFPGRFSGRQFSNSRSEMNVSTLELGDSALYLCASSPSVNLATEAFFGQGTRLTVV.

V is TRBV12-3 or TRBV12-4 and J is TRBJ1-2, with D uncertain. The V end lost 8 bases, the J end lost 0 bases, and 16 bases lay between the germline ends. The CDR3 loop spans 15 amino acids. The CDR3 loop reads CASLGGTTTNYGYTF. The CDR3 coding sequence is TGTGCCAGCTTGGGAGGCACGACAACTAACTATGGCTACACCTTC.

This clonotype was picked up a small number of times. The DNA of the CDR3 is TGTGCCCCCGGTACAGGCCCAGGGGAGCTGTTTTTT. This encodes CAPGTGPGELFF. V is TRBV7-9 and J is TRBJ2-2; the D gene is possibly TRBD1 (5 bases). The germline gives CDR1 SEHNR, CDR2 FQNEAQ (reference sequence). This CDR3 has 12 amino acids. V dropped 11 bases and J dropped 8 bases, with 15 bases sitting between them.

Ten or more counts support this clonotype. The J gene is TRBJ2-3, the V gene TRBV4-3; possibly TRBD2 for D (6 bases). V was clipped by 5 bases and J by 4 bases, with 16 bases between them. The CDR3 spans 15 residues. Germline lookup yields CDR1 LGHNA and CDR2 YSLEER. CDR3 protein: CASSSRGWVSDTQYF. The CDR3 DNA is TGCGCCAGCAGCTCTCGGGGGTGGGTGTCAGATACGCAGTATTTT.

This clonotype was recorded at least ten times. This sequence joins TRBV4-3 and TRBJ1-1, with D tentatively TRBD1 (5 bases). V was clipped by 0 bases and J by 4 bases, with 9 bases between them. This CDR3 has 14 amino acids. Germline CDR1 reads LGHNA; CDR2 reads YSLEER. The DNA of the CDR3 is TGCGCCAGCAGCCAAGATGCAGGGTCCACTGAAGCTTTCTTT. Translation: CASSQDAGSTEAFF.

The V gene is TRBV27, the J gene TRBJ2-7, with a weak D call TRBD1 (5 bases). The CDR3 consists of 14 residues. Trimming cost V 3 bases and J 2 bases, with 11 bases left between them. Germline V lookup: CDR1 MNHEY, CDR2 SMNVEV (reference sequence). CDR3 loop: CASSFQGFAYEQYF. In DNA, the CDR3 is TGTGCCAGCAGTTTCCAGGGATTCGCCTACGAGCAGTACTTC.

This clonotype was counted at least ten times. The chain has TRBV4-1 and TRBJ2-7; no clear D. The germline V and J ends were trimmed by 0 bases and 0 bases, with 3 bases remaining between them. Per germline, CDR1 MGHRA and CDR2 YSYEKL. This CDR3 spans 13 amino acids. DNA for the CDR3: TGCGCCAGCAGCCAAGATTTCTCCTACGAGCAGTACTTC. This encodes CASSQDFSYEQYF.

This clonotype has a handful of counts. This chain connects TRBV4-1 to TRBJ2-3; possibly TRBD2 for D (5 bases). From germline, CDR1 is MGHRA and CDR2 YSYEKL. Deletions cut 5 bases from V and 6 bases from J, with 24 bases between. This CDR3 is 17 amino acids long. CDR3 DNA sequence: TGCGCCAGCAGCGGGAGTGAAGGGTCCCTCCTGGCCGATACGCAGTATTTT. This gives the protein CASSGSEGSLLADTQYF.

This clonotype turned up a few times. This chain links TRBV7-8 with TRBJ2-2; D possibly corresponds to TRBD2 (5 bases). The germline V gene has CDR1 SGHVS and CDR2 FQNEAQ. With 5 bases removed from V and 2 bases from J, the gap between germline ends came to 15 bases. The CDR3 is 16 amino acids. CDR3 protein: CASSQPLRDNTGELFF. CDR3 nucleotides: TGTGCCAGCAGCCAGCCCCTCCGGGATAACACCGGGGAGCTGTTTTTT.

This clonotype was recorded many times. The chain carries TRBV28 and TRBJ1-1; D ambiguous. V lost 2 bases and J lost 0, with 13 bases in between. The CDR3 loop spans 16 amino acids. Germline V gene sequence: CDR1 MDHEN, CDR2 SYDVKM. The CDR3, as DNA: TGTGCCAGCAGTTTAGTCACACGGTCGATGAACACTGAAGCTTTCTTT. Protein sequence: CASSLVTRSMNTEAFF.

This sequence joins TRBV6-5 and TRBJ2-2; the D is unclear. V dropped 0 bases and J dropped 6 bases, with 5 bases sitting between them. The length of the CDR3 is 13 residues. Per germline, CDR1 MNHEY and CDR2 SVGAGI. The CDR3 loop is CASSYSDAGELFF. DNA of the CDR3: TGTGCCAGCAGTTACTCTGATGCCGGGGAGCTGTTTTTT.

This clonotype has at least ten counts. The chain recombines TRBV4-3 with TRBJ2-1; D might be TRBD2 (6 bases). Trimming left V 0 bases short and J 7 bases short, with 16 bases between. Germline V gives CDR1 LGHNA, CDR2 YSLEER. The CDR3 length is 16 residues. The CDR3 bases are TGCGCCAGCAGCCAAGATGTGGAGAGGGACTGGAATGAGCAGTTCTTC. Protein: CASSQDVERDWNEQFF.

This clonotype showed up many times. The chain links TRBV27 to TRBJ2-1; D unresolved. Germline assignment: CDR1 MNHEY and CDR2 SMNVEV (reference sequence). V was cut by 7 bases and J by 7 bases, with 14 bases left in between. This CDR3 comprises 13 residues. The CDR3 loop reads CASTPPVGNEQFF. The CDR3 nucleotides are TGTGCCAGCACCCCCCCGGTGGGGAATGAGCAGTTCTTC.

This rearrangement joins TRBV5-1 to TRBJ1-4; 10 nucleotides align to TRBD1. Unmatched junction bases numbered 3, after V lost 0 bases and J lost 1 base. Germline V gene sequence: CDR1 SGHRS, CDR2 YFSETQ. The CDR3 runs to 17 residues. CDR3 DNA: TGCGCCAGCAGCTTGGGGACAGGGGGTTTAACTAATGAAAAACTGTTTTTT. Residues: CASSLGTGGLTNEKLFF.

V usage is TRBV11-2 and J usage is TRBJ1-1; D is unresolved. CDR3 length equals 14 residues. Per the germline V gene, CDR1 is SGHAT and CDR2 is FQNNGV. V gave up 5 bases and J gave up 5 bases, with 15 bases separating them. The CDR3 reads CASSTFPEGTEAFF. The CDR3 nucleotides are TGTGCCAGCAGCACTTTTCCAGAAGGGACTGAAGCTTTCTTT.

This clonotype has ten or more counts. The chain employs TRBV6-5 and TRBJ2-7, with D perhaps TRBD1 or TRBD2 (5 bases each). There are 15 residues in the CDR3. Germline V gene data show CDR1 as MNHEY and CDR2 as SVGAGI. With 6 bases removed from V and 7 bases from J, the gap between germline ends came to 22 bases. The CDR3 nucleotides are TGTGCCAGCAGCCCCTTACCGGGACCCCAGGGTGAGCAGTACTTC. Protein: CASSPLPGPQGEQYF.

This clonotype was recorded at least ten times. The chain employs TRBV28 and TRBJ2-5; 12 nucleotides line up with TRBD1. The CDR3 runs to 17 residues. Germline V lookup: CDR1 MDHEN, CDR2 SYDVKM. Unmatched junction bases numbered 12, after V lost 6 bases and J lost 4 bases. This chain's CDR3 is CASSWDRGRRGIETQYF. The CDR3 bases are TGTGCCAGCAGCTGGGACAGGGGGCGCCGGGGCATAGAGACCCAGTACTTC.

The sample holds a few counts of this clonotype. The V call is TRBV15, the J call TRBJ2-1, with D maybe TRBD1 (6 bases). The CDR3 totals 14 residues. Trimming took off 3 bases at V and 6 bases at J, with 12 bases between the two ends. Germline CDR1 is LNHNV and CDR2 is YYDKDF (reference sequence). CDR3 bases: TGTGCCACCAGCAGCCGGGACAACCTCAATGAGCAGTTCTTC. Protein sequence: CATSSRDNLNEQFF.

This clonotype was seen repeatedly, ten times or more. DNA for the CDR3: TGTGCCAGCAGCCCCTGGACTGGAAAGTTCGCGAACACCGGGGAGCTGTTTTTT. This codes for CASSPWTGKFANTGELFF. The gene calls are TRBV9 and TRBJ2-2; the D gene is possibly TRBD2 (5 bases). Germline assignment: CDR1 SGDLS and CDR2 YYNGEE. The CDR3 runs 18 residues. Trimming shortened V by 4 bases and J by 0 bases, and 19 bases separated the two germline ends.

This clonotype showed up many times. This CDR3 reads CATSRRDREIYGYTF. In nucleotides, the CDR3 is TGTGCCACCAGCAGGCGGGACAGGGAGATATATGGCTACACCTTC. The V call is TRBV15, the J call TRBJ1-2; 9 bases are a match to TRBD1. V lost 3 bases, J lost 5 bases, and 7 bases stayed unmatched. Germline V CDR1 and CDR2: LNHNV, YYDKDF (reference sequence). The CDR3 contains 15 residues.

This clonotype showed up many times. Written as DNA, the CDR3 is TGCAGTGCTCGAAGCGGGGGGATTCAAGATACGCAGTATTTT. Translation gives CSARSGGIQDTQYF. The V gene is TRBV20-1, the J gene TRBJ2-3; 9 nucleotides match TRBD2. This CDR3 is 14 amino acids long. CDR1 DFQATT and CDR2 SNEGSKA come from the germline V gene (reference sequence). The trim removed 5 bases at V and 5 bases at J, leaving 8 bases unmatched.

This chain connects TRBV6-1 to TRBJ2-7, with 9 bases that match TRBD1. CDR3 length: 16 residues. With 5 bases clipped from V and 6 bases from J, the junction kept 14 bases outside the gene matches. Germline values: CDR1 MNHNS, CDR2 SASEGT. In nucleotides, the CDR3 is TGTGCCAGCAGTCAGGGACAGGGTCTGTGGGCTAGCGAGCAGTACTTC. Its protein is CASSQGQGLWASEQYF.

Ten or more counts support this clonotype. The chain is built from TRBV4-3 and TRBJ2-1; the D is unclear. The CDR3 runs to 13 residues. V was cut by 0 bases and J by 10 bases, with 10 bases left in between. Germline V CDR1 and CDR2: LGHNA, YSLEER. The CDR3 here is CASSQDGFGEQFF. CDR3 bases: TGCGCCAGCAGCCAAGATGGGTTTGGCGAGCAGTTCTTC.

The gene calls are TRBV5-6 and TRBJ1-4; 11 nucleotides line up with TRBD1. The CDR3 consists of 17 residues. V was pared by 4 bases and J by 8 bases, with 13 bases of the junction left unmatched. Germline assignment: CDR1 SGHDT and CDR2 YYEEEE. The CDR3 reads CASSSPGTGGLGEKLFF. The CDR3 bases are TGTGCCAGCAGCAGCCCCGGGACAGGGGGTCTTGGAGAAAAACTGTTTTTT.

A few counts support this clonotype. The chain has TRBV4-3 and TRBJ1-4, with 9 nucleotides matching TRBD1. J lost 0 bases, V lost 6 bases, and 14 bases had no gene match. The CDR3 is 19 amino acids. Per the germline V gene, CDR1 is LGHNA and CDR2 is YSLEER. The CDR3 reads CASSPSTGTGTPTNEKLFF. CDR3 DNA: TGCGCCAGCAGTCCATCCACCGGGACAGGGACACCAACTAATGAAAAACTGTTTTTT.

In this sample, this clonotype turned up a few times. The chain combines TRBV12-3 or TRBV12-4 with TRBJ1-2; D possibly corresponds to TRBD1 (5 bases). The CDR3 runs to 16 residues. Trimming stripped 5 bases from V and 4 bases from J, with 20 bases between. The CDR3 DNA follows: TGTGCCAGCAGTCTCAGAGGGGCTCGCTCGATCTATGGCTACACCTTC. The encoded protein is CASSLRGARSIYGYTF.

About this clonotype: An end of the junction does not agree with germline; a read error may underlie this. This rearrangement joins TRBV15 to TRBJ1-5, with 7 bases aligning to TRBD1. The CDR3 consists of 18 residues. The V gene's germline CDR1 is LNHNV and CDR2 YYDKDF (reference sequence). The CDR3, as DNA: TGTGCCACCAGCAGAGAAGGGGGGGGGACAGTAGGCAAGCAGCCCCAGCATTTT. Translated: CATSREGGGTVGKQPQHF.

This clonotype was counted only a few times. The chain carries TRBV6-1 and TRBJ2-7; possible D gene TRBD1, 6 bases. The CDR3 has 12 amino acids. Germline CDR1 and CDR2: MNHNS and SASEGT. The chain's CDR3 is CLILGAAYEQYV. Here the CDR3 DNA reads TGTCTAATTTTGGGGGCCGCCTACGAGCAGTACGTC.

This clonotype was observed many times. The chain is built from TRBV4-1 and TRBJ2-1; D perhaps matches TRBD2 (6 bases). The CDR3 sequence is 16 residues long. Trimming took 3 bases from V and 5 from J, leaving 17 bases between them. Germline V gene lookup returns CDR1 MGHRA and CDR2 YSYEKL. CDR3 sequence (DNA): TGCGCCAGCAGCCACCTATGGGGGGAAGGCAACAATGAGCAGTTCTTC. Its translation: CASSHLWGEGNNEQFF.